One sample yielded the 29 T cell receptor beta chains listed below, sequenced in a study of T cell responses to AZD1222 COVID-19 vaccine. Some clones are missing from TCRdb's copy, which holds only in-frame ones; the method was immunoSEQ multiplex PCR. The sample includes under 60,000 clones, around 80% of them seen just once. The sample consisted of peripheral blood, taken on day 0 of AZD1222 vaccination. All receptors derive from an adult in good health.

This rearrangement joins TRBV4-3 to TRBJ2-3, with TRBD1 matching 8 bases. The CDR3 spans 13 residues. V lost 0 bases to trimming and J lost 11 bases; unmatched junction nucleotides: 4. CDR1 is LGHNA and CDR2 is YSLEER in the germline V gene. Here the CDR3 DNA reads TGCGCCAGCAGCCAAGATTGGACAGGGAAGCAGTATTTT. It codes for CASSQDWTGKQYF.

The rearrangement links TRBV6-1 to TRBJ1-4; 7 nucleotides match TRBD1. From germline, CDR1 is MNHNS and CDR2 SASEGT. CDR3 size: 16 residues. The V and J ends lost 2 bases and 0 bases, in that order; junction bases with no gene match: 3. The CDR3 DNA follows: TGTGCCAGCAGTGAAACCGGGACAGCAACTAATGAAAAACTGTTTTTT. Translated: CASSETGTATNEKLFF.

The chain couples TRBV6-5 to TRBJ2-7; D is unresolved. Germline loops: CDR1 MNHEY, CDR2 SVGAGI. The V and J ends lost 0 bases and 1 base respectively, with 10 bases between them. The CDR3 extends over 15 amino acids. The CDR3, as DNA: TGTGCCAGCAGTTACTCTAGATTTGGTTCCTACGAGCAGTACTTC. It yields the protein CASSYSRFGSYEQYF.

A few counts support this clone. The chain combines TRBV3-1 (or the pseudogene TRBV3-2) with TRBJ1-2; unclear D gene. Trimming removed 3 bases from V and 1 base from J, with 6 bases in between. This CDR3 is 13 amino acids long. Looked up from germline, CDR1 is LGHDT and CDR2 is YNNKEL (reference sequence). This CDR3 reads CASSQQLNYGYTF. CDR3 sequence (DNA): TGTGCCAGCAGCCAGCAGCTTAACTATGGCTACACCTTC.

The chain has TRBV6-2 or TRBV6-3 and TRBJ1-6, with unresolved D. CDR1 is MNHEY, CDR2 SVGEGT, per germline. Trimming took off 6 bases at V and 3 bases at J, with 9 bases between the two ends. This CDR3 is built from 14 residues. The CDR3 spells CASSPRDYNSPLHF. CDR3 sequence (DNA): TGTGCCAGCAGCCCACGGGACTATAATTCACCCCTCCACTTT.

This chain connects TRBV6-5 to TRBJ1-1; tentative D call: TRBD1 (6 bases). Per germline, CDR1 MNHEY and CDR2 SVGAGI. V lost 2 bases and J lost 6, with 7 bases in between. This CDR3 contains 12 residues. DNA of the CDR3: TGTGCCAGCAGTTACAGACAGGCTGAAGCTTTCTTT. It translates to CASSYRQAEAFF.

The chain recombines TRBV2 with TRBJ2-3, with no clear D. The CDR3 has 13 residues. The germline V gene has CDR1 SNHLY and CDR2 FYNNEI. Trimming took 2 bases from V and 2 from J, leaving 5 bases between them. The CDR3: CASSETVTDTQYF. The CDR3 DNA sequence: TGTGCCAGCAGTGAAACCGTCACAGATACGCAGTATTTT.

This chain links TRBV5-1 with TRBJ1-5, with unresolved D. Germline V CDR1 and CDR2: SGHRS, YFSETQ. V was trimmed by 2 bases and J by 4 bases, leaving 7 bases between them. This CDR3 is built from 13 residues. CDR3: CASSFTVNQPQHF. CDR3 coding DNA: TGCGCCAGCAGCTTTACAGTTAATCAGCCCCAGCATTTT.

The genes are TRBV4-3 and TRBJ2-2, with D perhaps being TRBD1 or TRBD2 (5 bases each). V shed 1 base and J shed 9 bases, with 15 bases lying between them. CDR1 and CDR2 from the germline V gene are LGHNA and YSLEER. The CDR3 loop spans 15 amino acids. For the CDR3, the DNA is TGCGCCAGCAGCCAAGTAGGGACCACACCCCGGGAGCTGTTTTTT. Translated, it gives CASSQVGTTPRELFF.

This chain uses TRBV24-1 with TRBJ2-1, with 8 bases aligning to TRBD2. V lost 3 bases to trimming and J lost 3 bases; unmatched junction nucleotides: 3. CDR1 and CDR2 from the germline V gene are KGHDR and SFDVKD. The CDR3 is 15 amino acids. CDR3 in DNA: TGTGCCACCAGTGATCGGCTAGCGGGCTACAATGAGCAGTTCTTC. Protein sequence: CATSDRLAGYNEQFF.

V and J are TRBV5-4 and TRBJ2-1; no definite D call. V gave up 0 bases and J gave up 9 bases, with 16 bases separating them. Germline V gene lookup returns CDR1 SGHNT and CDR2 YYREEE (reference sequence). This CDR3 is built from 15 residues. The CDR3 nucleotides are TGTGCCAGCAGCTTGGTAGTTACTGGTTCGGGTGAGCAGTTCTTC. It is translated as CASSLVVTGSGEQFF. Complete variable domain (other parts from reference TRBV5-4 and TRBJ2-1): ETGVTQSPTHLIKTRGQQVTLRCSSQSGHNTVSWYQQALGQGPQFIFQYYREEENGRGNFPPRFSGLQFPNYSSELNVNALELDDSALYLCASSLVVTGSGEQFFGPGTRLTVL.

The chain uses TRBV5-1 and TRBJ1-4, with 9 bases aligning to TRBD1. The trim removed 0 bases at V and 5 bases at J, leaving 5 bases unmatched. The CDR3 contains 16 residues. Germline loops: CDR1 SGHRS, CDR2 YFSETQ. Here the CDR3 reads CASSLGTGVLNEKLFF. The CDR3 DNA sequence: TGCGCCAGCAGCTTGGGGACAGGGGTCCTAAATGAAAAACTGTTTTTT.

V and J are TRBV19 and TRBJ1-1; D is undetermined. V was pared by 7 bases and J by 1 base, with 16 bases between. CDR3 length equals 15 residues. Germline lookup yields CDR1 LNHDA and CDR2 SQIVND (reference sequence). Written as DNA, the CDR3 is TGTGCCAGTACTCAATACCGGACGGCGAACACTGAAGCTTTCTTT. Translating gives CASTQYRTANTEAFF. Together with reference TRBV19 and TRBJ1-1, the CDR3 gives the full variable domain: DGGITQSPKYLFRKEGQNVTLSCEQNLNHDAMYWYRQDPGQGLRLIYYSQIVNDFQKGDIAEGYSVSREKKESFPLTVTSAQKNPTAFYLCASTQYRTANTEAFFGQGTRLTVV.

The CDR3 DNA reads as TGTGCCAGCAGCCAGGTAGCGGGGGGGCCTTACGAGCAGTACTTC. Its protein is CASSQVAGGPYEQYF. V gene TRBV14 combines with J gene TRBJ2-7, with TRBD2 matching 11 bases. The CDR3 extends over 15 amino acids. Germline assignment: CDR1 SGHDN and CDR2 FVKESK. Trimming cost V 3 bases and J 4 bases; bases outside gene matches: 5.

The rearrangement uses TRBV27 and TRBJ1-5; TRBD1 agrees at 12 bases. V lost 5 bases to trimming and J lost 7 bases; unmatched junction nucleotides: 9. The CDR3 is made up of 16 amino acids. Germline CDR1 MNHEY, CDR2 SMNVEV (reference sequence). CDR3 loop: CASSKGTGGGRQPQHF. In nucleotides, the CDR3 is TGTGCCAGCAGTAAAGGGACAGGGGGCGGGAGGCAGCCCCAGCATTTT.

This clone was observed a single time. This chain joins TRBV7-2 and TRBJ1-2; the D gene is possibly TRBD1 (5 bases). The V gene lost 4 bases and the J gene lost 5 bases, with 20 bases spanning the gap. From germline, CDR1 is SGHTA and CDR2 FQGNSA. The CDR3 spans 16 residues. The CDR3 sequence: CASSSSSGGTTYGYTF. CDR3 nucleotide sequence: TGTGCCAGCAGCTCGAGTTCCGGGGGGACCACTTATGGCTACACCTTC.

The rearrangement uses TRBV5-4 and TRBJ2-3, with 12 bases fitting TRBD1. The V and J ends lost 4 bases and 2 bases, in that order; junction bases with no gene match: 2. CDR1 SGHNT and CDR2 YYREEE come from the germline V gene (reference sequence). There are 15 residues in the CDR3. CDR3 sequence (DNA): TGTGCCAGCAGCCAGGGACAGGGGGCCACAGATACGCAGTATTTT. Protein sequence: CASSQGQGATDTQYF.

The DNA for the CDR3 is TGTGCCAGTAGTATAGTTGCACAGGGGGAGACCCAGTACTTC. Residues: CASSIVAQGETQYF. This rearrangement joins TRBV19 to TRBJ2-5; the match to TRBD1 covers 7 bases. This CDR3 is built from 14 residues. Trimming at V came to 1 base and at J to 5 bases, leaving 4 bases not matched to a gene. Germline loops: CDR1 LNHDA, CDR2 SQIVND (reference sequence). The whole variable domain, filled in from reference TRBV19 and TRBJ2-5, reads DGGITQSPKYLFRKEGQNVTLSCEQNLNHDAMYWYRQDPGQGLRLIYYSQIVNDFQKGDIAEGYSVSREKKESFPLTVTSAQKNPTAFYLCASSIVAQGETQYFGPGTRLLVL.

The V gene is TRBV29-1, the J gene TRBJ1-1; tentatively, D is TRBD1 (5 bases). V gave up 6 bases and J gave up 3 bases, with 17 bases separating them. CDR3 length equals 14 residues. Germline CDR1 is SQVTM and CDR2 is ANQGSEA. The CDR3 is CSVVAKQADTEAFF. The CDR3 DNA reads TGCAGCGTCGTGGCAAAACAGGCGGACACTGAAGCTTTCTTT.

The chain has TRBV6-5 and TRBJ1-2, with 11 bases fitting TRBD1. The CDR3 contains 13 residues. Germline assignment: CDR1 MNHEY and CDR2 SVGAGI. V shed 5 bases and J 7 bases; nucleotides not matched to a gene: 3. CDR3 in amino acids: CASSPGQGVGYTF. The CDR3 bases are TGTGCCAGCAGTCCGGGACAGGGGGTTGGCTACACCTTC.

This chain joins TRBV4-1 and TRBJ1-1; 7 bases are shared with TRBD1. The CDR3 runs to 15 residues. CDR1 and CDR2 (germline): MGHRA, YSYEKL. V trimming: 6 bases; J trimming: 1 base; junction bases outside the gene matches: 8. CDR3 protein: CASRPTGAENTEAFF. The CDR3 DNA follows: TGCGCCAGCAGGCCAACAGGGGCAGAGAACACTGAAGCTTTCTTT.

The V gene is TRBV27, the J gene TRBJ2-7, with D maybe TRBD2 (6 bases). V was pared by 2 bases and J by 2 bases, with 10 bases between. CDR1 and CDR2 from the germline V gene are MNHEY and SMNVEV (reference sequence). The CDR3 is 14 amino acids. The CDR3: CASSLLATTYEQYF. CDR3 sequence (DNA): TGTGCCAGCAGTTTACTAGCGACAACCTACGAGCAGTACTTC.

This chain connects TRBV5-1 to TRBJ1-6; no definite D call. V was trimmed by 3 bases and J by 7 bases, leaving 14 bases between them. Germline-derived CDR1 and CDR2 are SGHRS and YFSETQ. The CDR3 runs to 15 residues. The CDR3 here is CASSSDRPSNSPLHF. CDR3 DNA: TGCGCCAGCAGCTCCGATCGACCGTCAAATTCACCCCTCCACTTT.

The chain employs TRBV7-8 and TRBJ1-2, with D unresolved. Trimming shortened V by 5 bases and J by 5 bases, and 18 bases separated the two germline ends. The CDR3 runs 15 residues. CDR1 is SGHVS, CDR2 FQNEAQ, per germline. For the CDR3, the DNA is TGTGCCAGCAGCCCCCCCCCGACTTTCGAGTATGGCTACACCTTC. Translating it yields CASSPPPTFEYGYTF.

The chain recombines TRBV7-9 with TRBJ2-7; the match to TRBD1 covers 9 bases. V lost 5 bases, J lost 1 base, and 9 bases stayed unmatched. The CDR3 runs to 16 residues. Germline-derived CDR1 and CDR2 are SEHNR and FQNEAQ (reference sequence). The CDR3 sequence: CASSPSRDRDSYEQYF. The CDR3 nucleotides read TGTGCCAGCAGCCCAAGCCGGGACAGGGATTCCTACGAGCAGTACTTC.

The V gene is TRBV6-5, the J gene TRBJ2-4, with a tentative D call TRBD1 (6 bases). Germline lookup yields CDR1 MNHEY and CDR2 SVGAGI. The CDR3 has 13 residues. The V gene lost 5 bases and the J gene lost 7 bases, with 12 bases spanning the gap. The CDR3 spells CASSTGQLNIQYF. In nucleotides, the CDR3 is TGTGCCAGCAGTACTGGACAGCTGAACATTCAGTACTTC.

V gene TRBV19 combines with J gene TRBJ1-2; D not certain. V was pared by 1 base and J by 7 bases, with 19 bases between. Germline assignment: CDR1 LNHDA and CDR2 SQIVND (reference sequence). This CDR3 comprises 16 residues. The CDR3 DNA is TGTGCCAGTAGTATAGTCACGGGATCCGCGGGATCTGGCTACACCTTC. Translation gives CASSIVTGSAGSGYTF.

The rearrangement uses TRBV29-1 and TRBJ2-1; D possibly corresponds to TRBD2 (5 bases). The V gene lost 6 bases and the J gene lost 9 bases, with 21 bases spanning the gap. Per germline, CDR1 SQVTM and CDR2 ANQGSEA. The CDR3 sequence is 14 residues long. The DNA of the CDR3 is TGCAGCGTGAAAAAGACTATTGAACTTGGTGAGCAGTTCTTC. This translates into CSVKKTIELGEQFF.

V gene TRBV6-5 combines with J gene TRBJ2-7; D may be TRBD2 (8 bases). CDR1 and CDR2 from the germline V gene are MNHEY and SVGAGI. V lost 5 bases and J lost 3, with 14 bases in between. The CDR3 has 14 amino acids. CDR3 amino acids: CASSHRGLVYEQYF. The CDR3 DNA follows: TGTGCCAGCAGTCACAGGGGACTAGTCTACGAGCAGTACTTC.